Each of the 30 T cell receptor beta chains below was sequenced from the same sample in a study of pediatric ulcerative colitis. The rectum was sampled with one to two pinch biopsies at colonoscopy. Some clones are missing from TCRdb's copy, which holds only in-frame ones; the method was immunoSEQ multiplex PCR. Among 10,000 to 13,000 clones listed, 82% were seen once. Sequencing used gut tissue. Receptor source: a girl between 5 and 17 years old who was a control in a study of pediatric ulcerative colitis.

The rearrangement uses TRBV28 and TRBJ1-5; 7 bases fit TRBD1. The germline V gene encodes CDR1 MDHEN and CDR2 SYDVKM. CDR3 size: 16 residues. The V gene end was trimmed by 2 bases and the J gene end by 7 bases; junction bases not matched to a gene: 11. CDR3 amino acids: CASSLDKGAGGQPQHF. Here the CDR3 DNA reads TGTGCCAGCAGTTTAGATAAGGGGGCGGGCGGCCAGCCCCAGCATTTT.

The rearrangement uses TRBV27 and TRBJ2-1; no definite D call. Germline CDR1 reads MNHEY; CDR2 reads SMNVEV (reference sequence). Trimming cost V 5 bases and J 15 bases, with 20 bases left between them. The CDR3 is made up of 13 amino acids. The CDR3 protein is CASSVSSKVSLFF. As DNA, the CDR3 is TGTGCCAGCAGTGTTTCCTCGAAGGTCAGTTTGTTCTTC.

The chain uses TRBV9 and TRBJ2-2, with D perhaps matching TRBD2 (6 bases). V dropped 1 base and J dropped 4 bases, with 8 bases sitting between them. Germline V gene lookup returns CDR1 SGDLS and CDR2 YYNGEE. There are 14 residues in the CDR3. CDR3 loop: CASSVRGGTGELFF. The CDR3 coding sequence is TGTGCCAGCAGCGTACGGGGAGGCACCGGGGAGCTGTTTTTT.

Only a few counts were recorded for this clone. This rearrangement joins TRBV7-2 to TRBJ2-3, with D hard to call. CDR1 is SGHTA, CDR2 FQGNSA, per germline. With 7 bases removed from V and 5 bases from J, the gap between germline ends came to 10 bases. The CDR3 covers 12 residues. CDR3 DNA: TGTGCCAGCAAGACTGATGGAGATACGCAGTATTTT. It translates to CASKTDGDTQYF.

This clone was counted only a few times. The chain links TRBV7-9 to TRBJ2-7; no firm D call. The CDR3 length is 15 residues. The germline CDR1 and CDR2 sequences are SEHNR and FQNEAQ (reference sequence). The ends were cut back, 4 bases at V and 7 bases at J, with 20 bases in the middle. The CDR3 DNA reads TGTGCCAGCAGCTCCCCCACAGCCGCGGCTACGGAGCAGTACTTC. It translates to CASSSPTAAATEQYF.

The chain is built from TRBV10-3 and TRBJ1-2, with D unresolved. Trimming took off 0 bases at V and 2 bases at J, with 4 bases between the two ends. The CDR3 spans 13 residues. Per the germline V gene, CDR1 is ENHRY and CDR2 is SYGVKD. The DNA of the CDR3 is TGTGCCATCAGTGAGTCGGACAACTATGGCTACACCTTC. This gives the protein CAISESDNYGYTF.

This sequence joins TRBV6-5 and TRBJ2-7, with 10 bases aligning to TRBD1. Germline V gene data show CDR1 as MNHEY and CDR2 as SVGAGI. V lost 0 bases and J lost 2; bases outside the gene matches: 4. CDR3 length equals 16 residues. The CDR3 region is CASSYSYGQGAYEQYF. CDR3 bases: TGTGCCAGCAGTTACTCGTACGGACAGGGGGCCTACGAGCAGTACTTC.

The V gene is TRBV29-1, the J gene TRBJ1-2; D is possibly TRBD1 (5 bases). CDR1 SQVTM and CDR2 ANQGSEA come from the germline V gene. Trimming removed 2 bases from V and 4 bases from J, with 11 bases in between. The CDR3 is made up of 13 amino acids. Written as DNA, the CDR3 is TGCAGCGTTGAATGGGGGAACATCTATGGCTACACCTTC. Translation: CSVEWGNIYGYTF.

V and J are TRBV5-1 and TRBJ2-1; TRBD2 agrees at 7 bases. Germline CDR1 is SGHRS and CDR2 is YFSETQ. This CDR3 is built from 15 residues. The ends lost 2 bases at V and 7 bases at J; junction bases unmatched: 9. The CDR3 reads CASSLNSGSRNEQFF. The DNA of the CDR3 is TGCGCCAGCAGCTTAAATAGCGGGTCGAGAAATGAGCAGTTCTTC.

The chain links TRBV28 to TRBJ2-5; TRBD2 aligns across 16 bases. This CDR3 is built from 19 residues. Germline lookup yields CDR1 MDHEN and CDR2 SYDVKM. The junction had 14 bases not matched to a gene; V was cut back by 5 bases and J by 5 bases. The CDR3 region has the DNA TGTGCCAGCAGTCCCCACCCGGGACTAGCGGGAGGGGGCTGGGAGACCCAGTACTTC. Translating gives CASSPHPGLAGGGWETQYF.

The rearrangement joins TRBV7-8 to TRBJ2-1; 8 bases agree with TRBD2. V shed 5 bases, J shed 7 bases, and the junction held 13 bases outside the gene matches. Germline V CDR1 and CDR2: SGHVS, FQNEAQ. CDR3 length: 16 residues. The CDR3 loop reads CASSLGTRFISNEQFF. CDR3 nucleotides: TGTGCCAGCAGCCTAGGGACTAGGTTTATATCGAATGAGCAGTTCTTC. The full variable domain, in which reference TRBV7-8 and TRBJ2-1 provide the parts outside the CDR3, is GAGVSQSPRYKVAKRGQDVALRCDPISGHVSLFWYQQALGQGPEFLTYFQNEAQLDKSGLPSDRFFAERPEGSVSTLKIQRTQQEDSAVYLCASSLGTRFISNEQFFGPGTRLTVL.

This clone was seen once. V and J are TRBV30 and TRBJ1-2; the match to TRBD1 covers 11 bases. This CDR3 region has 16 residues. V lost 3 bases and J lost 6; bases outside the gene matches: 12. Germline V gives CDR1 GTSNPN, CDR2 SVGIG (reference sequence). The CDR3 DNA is TGTGCCTGGAGAGTATCTTACGGACAGGGGGCGCATGGCTACACCTTC. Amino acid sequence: CAWRVSYGQGAHGYTF.

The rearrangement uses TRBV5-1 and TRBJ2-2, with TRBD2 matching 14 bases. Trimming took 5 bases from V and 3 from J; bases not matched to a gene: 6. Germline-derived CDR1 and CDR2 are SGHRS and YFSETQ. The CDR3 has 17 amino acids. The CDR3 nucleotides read TGCGCCAGCAGTAGAAGGACTAGCGGGAGGTACACCGGGGAGCTGTTTTTT. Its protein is CASSRRTSGRYTGELFF.

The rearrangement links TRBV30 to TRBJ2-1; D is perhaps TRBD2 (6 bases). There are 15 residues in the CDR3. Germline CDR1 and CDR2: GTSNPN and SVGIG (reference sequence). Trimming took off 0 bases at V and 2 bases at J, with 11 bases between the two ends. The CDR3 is CAWSVGTSPYNEQFF. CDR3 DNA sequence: TGTGCCTGGAGTGTAGGGACTTCGCCCTACAATGAGCAGTTCTTC.

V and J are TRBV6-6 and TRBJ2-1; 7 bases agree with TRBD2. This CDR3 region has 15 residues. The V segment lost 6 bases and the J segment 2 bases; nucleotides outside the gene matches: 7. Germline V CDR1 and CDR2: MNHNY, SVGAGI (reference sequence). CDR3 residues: CASRTGTTTYNEQFF. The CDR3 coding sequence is TGTGCCAGCAGAACCGGGACTACCACCTACAATGAGCAGTTCTTC.

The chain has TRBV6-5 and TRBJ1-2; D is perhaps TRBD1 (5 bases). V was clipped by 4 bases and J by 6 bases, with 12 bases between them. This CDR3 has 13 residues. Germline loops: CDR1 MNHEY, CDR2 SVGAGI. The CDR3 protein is CASSFGTEHGYTF. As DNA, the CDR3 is TGTGCCAGCAGTTTCGGGACTGAGCATGGCTACACCTTC.

In DNA, the CDR3 is TGCGCCAGCAGTGGACTAGCGGGAGTTGGAGAGACCCAGTACTTC. Its translation: CASSGLAGVGETQYF. The chain is built from TRBV10-1 and TRBJ2-5; 12 bases align to TRBD2. The CDR3 loop spans 15 amino acids. Germline CDR1 WNHNN, CDR2 SYGVQD (reference sequence). V gave up 4 bases and J gave up 4 bases; unmatched junction bases: 4.

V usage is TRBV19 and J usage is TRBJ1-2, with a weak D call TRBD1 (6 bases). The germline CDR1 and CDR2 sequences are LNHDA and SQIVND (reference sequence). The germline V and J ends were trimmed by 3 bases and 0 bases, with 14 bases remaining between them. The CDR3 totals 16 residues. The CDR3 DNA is TGTGCCAGTAGTATGGGCAGGGGAACCTCTAACTATGGCTACACCTTC. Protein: CASSMGRGTSNYGYTF.

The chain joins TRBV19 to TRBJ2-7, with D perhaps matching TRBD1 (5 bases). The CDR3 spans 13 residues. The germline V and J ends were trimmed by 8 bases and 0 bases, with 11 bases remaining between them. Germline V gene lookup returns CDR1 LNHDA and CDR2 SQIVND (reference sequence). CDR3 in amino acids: CASGPRASYEQYF. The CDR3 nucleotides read TGTGCCAGTGGTCCCAGGGCCTCCTACGAGCAGTACTTC. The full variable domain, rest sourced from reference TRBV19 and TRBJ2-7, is DGGITQSPKYLFRKEGQNVTLSCEQNLNHDAMYWYRQDPGQGLRLIYYSQIVNDFQKGDIAEGYSVSREKKESFPLTVTSAQKNPTAFYLCASGPRASYEQYFGPGTRLTVT.

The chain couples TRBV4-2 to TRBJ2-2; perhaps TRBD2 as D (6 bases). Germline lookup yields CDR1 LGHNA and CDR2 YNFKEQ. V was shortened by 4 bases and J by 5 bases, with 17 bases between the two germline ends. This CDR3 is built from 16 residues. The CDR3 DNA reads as TGTGCCAGCAGCCCAAGCAGGTCTAGCGAGACCGGGGAGCTGTTTTTT. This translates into CASSPSRSSETGELFF.

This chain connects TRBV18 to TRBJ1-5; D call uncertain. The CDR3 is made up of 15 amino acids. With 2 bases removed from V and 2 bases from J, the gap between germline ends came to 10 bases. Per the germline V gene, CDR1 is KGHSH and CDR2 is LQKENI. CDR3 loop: CASSPADGGNQPQHF. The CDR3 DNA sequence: TGTGCCAGCTCACCAGCAGATGGGGGCAATCAGCCCCAGCATTTT.

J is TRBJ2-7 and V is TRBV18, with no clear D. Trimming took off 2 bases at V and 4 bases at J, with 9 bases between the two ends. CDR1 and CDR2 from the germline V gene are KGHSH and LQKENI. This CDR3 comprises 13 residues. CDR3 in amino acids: CASSPGSKYEQYF. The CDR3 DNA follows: TGTGCCAGCTCACCAGGGTCAAAGTACGAGCAGTACTTC.

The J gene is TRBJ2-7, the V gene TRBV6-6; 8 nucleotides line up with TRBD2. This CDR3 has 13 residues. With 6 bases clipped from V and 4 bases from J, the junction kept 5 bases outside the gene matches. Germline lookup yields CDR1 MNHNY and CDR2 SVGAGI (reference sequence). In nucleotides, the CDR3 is TGTGCCAGCAGGGGCGGGACTAGATACGAGCAGTACTTC. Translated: CASRGGTRYEQYF.

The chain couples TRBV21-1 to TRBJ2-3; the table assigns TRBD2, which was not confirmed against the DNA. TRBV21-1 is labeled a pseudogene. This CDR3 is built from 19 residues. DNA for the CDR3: TGTGCCAGCAGTGTAAAGCGGGAGGGCCATCAATGGCAAGCAGATACGCAGTATTTT. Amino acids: CASSVKREGHQWQADTQYF.

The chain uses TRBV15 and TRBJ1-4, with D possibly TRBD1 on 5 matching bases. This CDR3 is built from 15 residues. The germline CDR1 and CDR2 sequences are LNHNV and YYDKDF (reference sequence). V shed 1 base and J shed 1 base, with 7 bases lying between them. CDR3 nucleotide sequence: TGTGCCACCAGCAGAGTCAGGGTAACTAATGAAAAACTGTTTTTT. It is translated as CATSRVRVTNEKLFF.

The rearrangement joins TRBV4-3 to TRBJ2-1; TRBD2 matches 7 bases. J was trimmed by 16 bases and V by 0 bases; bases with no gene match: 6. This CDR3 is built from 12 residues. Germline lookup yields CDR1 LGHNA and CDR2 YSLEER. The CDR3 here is CASSQDGRALFF. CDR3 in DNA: TGCGCCAGCAGCCAAGATGGGAGGGCCCTCTTCTTC.

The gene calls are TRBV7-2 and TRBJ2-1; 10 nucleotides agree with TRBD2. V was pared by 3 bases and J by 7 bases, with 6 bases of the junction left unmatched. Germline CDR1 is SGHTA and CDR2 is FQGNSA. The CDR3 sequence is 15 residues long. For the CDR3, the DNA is TGTGCCAGCAGCTTTACTAGCGGGAACCAAAATGAGCAGTTCTTC. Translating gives CASSFTSGNQNEQFF.

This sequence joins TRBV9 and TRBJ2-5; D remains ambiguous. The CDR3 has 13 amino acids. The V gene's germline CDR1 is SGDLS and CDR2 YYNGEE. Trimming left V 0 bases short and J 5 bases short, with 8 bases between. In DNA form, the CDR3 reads TGTGCCAGCAGCGTAGTACTCGGGGAGACCCAGTACTTC. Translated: CASSVVLGETQYF.

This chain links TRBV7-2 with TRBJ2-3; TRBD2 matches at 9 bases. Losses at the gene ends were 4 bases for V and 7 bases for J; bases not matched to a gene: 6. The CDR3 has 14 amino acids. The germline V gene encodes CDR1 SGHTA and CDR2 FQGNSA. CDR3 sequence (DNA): TGTGCCAGCAGCTCTGGTAGCGGGAGCTATACGCAGTATTTT. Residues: CASSSGSGSYTQYF.

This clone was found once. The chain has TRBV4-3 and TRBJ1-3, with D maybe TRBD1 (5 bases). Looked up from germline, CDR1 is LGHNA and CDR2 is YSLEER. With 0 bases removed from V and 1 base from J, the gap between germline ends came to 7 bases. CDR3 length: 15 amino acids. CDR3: CASSQDWGSGNTIYF. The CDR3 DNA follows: TGCGCCAGCAGCCAAGATTGGGGGTCTGGAAACACCATATATTTT.